What follows are 7 T cell receptor beta chains derived from one specimen sequenced in a study of T cell responses to AZD1222 COVID-19 vaccine (dated by TCRdb to the early 2020s). Libraries were constructed by the immunoSEQ multiplex PCR assay. What TCRdb holds here is the immuneACCESS table cut down to in-frame rearrangements. Part of the clones is not present; checked against another copy, under half of the missing clones reflect an unresolved V gene, and the others are unexplained. The sample table shows about 110,000 clones, and around 90% are seen once. The ten most abundant clones make up about 6.8% of the sample. This sample's time point label indicates: about 28 days (+/-7) after the second vaccine dose. The source material was peripheral blood, sampled 28 days after the second AZD1222 dose. Receptors originate from an adult who received the AZD1222 COVID-19 vaccine.

This sequence joins TRBV13 and TRBJ2-5; no firm D call. Trimming cost V 2 bases and J 5 bases, with 9 bases left between them. The CDR3 is made up of 13 amino acids. Germline CDR1 reads PRHDT; CDR2 reads FYEKMQ (reference sequence). Here the CDR3 reads CASSLIYSETQYF. DNA for the CDR3: TGTGCCAGCAGCTTAATCTACTCGGAGACCCAGTACTTC.

The chain recombines TRBV11-2 with TRBJ2-3; unclear D gene. The germline V and J ends were trimmed by 5 bases and 2 bases, with 14 bases remaining between them. Germline lookup yields CDR1 SGHAT and CDR2 FQNNGV. This CDR3 spans 15 amino acids. The CDR3 sequence: CASSLREVTTDTQYF. The CDR3 DNA follows: TGTGCCAGCAGCCTACGTGAAGTTACCACAGATACGCAGTATTTT.

This clone was picked up a small number of times. The CDR3 region is CASSLVASRGYNEQFF. CDR3 DNA sequence: TGTGCCAGCAGCTTAGTCGCCAGCAGGGGGTACAATGAGCAGTTCTTC. The V call is TRBV11-2, the J call TRBJ2-1, with TRBD1 identical over 7 bases. V was pared by 1 base and J by 4 bases, with 7 bases of the junction left unmatched. The CDR3 is 16 residues long. CDR1 SGHAT and CDR2 FQNNGV come from the germline V gene.

This chain connects TRBV19 to TRBJ2-3; TRBD2 is a possible D gene (6 bases). The V end lost 3 bases, the J end lost 4 bases, and 8 bases lay between the germline ends. CDR3 size: 13 residues. Germline lookup yields CDR1 LNHDA and CDR2 SQIVND (reference sequence). The CDR3 spells CASSIWGADTQYF. In DNA, the CDR3 is TGTGCCAGTAGTATCTGGGGGGCAGATACGCAGTATTTT.

V is TRBV3-1 (or the pseudogene TRBV3-2) and J is TRBJ1-1, with TRBD1 matching over 8 bases. The germline gives CDR1 LGHDT, CDR2 YNNKEL (reference sequence). Trimming removed 4 bases from V and 5 bases from J; junction bases left unmatched: 9. The CDR3 length is 15 residues. CDR3 amino acids: CASSPRTGGSTEAFF. In DNA, the CDR3 is TGTGCCAGCAGCCCAAGAACAGGGGGATCAACTGAAGCTTTCTTT.

J is TRBJ2-2 and V is TRBV28, with 7 positions matching TRBD1. The ends lost 6 bases at V and 6 bases at J; junction bases unmatched: 4. Germline V gene data show CDR1 as MDHEN and CDR2 as SYDVKM. The length of the CDR3 is 13 residues. This CDR3 is CASRNDRAGELFF. CDR3 DNA: TGTGCCAGCAGGAATGACAGGGCCGGGGAGCTGTTTTTT.

The chain recombines TRBV2 with TRBJ1-5, with D perhaps matching TRBD1 (6 bases). Germline lookup yields CDR1 SNHLY and CDR2 FYNNEI. V was shortened by 9 bases and J by 0 bases, with 18 bases between the two germline ends. The CDR3 has 16 residues. The CDR3 loop reads CASNAHGTLSNQPQHF. The CDR3, as DNA: TGTGCCAGTAACGCCCACGGGACACTTAGCAATCAGCCCCAGCATTTT.